Each of the 28 T cell receptor beta chains below was sequenced from the same sample in a study of response to subunit inactivated influenza vaccine. MiXCR, applied by TCRdb to the RT-PCR reads, yields one record per CDR3 protein. The data contain almost 250,000 distinct CDR3 sequences, 10% to 15% of them seen just once; the ten biggest clones take up about 7.8%. Sample: non-naive T cells sorted from PBMCs, taken 14 to 15 days before vaccination. All receptors come from a man aged 45-60 years who received an inactivated influenza vaccine.

The V gene is TRBV6-1, the J gene TRBJ1-1; 8 bases align to TRBD1. CDR3 size: 16 residues. CDR1 and CDR2 from the germline V gene are MNHNS and SASEGT. After removal of 8 bases from V and 6 bases from J, the junction contained 17 bases not matched to a gene. As DNA, the CDR3 is TGTGCCAGCCGGACAACTAGACAGGGGAAAGGGTCTGAAGCTTTCTTT. Encoded protein: CASRTTRQGKGSEAFF.

Notes on this clonotype: A read error may explain this, as a much larger clone is one base away. V usage is TRBV28 and J usage is TRBJ2-5, with D unresolved. This CDR3 has 14 residues. Looked up from germline, CDR1 is MDHEN and CDR2 is SYDVKM. The CDR3 is CASSFSQYQETQDF. For the CDR3, the DNA is TGTGCCAGCAGTTTTTCACAATACCAAGAGACCCAGGACTTC.

This clonotype was counted ten times or more. The rearrangement links TRBV6-5 to TRBJ2-7; D is unresolved. Germline V gene sequence: CDR1 MNHEY, CDR2 SVGAGI. V shed 3 bases and J shed 4 bases, with 13 bases lying between them. This CDR3 is 14 amino acids long. The CDR3 reads CASSYRPEDYEQYF. The CDR3 coding sequence is TGTGCCAGCAGTTATCGACCAGAGGATTACGAGCAGTACTTC.

With regard to this clonotype: This may be a read error, as it is one base from a much larger clone. V usage is TRBV6-2 or TRBV6-3 and J usage is TRBJ1-1; possibly TRBD1 for D (5 bases). The CDR3 consists of 14 residues. Germline loops: CDR1 MNHEY, CDR2 SVGEGT. V was pared by 6 bases and J by 6 bases, with 17 bases between. In DNA form, the CDR3 reads TGTGCCAGCAGCCGGGACGGCCACCTGGCTGAAGCTTTCTTT. Amino acid sequence: CASSRDGHLAEAFF.

The chain uses TRBV11-1 and TRBJ1-2, with TRBD1 identical over 7 bases. Trimming at V came to 5 bases and at J to 3 bases, leaving 6 bases not matched to a gene. The CDR3 is 14 amino acids. The germline V gene has CDR1 SGHAT and CDR2 FQDESV (reference sequence). CDR3 in DNA: TGTGCCAGCAGCCGTGGACAGGCTGACTATGGCTACACCTTC. The encoded protein is CASSRGQADYGYTF.

This clonotype was counted only a few times. The CDR3 nucleotides are TGTGCCAGCAGACCGCCCCACAGCGGGCCCACCGGGGAGCTGTTTTTT. Translation: CASRPPHSGPTGELFF. The V gene is TRBV2, the J gene TRBJ2-2; TRBD2 is a possible D gene (6 bases). V was cut by 6 bases and J by 4 bases, with 18 bases left in between. The CDR3 is made up of 16 amino acids. CDR1 is SNHLY, CDR2 FYNNEI, per germline.

There are many counts of this clonotype. This rearrangement joins TRBV7-9 to TRBJ1-1; D is uncertain. The CDR3 is made up of 12 amino acids. The V gene lost 8 bases and the J gene lost 2 bases, with 9 bases spanning the gap. The V gene's germline CDR1 is SEHNR and CDR2 FQNEAQ (reference sequence). The CDR3 sequence is CASFAFNTEAFF. In nucleotides, the CDR3 is TGTGCCAGCTTTGCCTTTAACACTGAAGCTTTCTTT. Together with reference TRBV7-9 and TRBJ1-1, the CDR3 gives the full variable domain: DTGVSQNPRHKITKRGQNVTFRCDPISEHNRLYWYRQTLGQGPEFLTYFQNEAQLEKSRLLSDRFSAERPKGSFSTLEIQRTEQGDSAMYLCASFAFNTEAFFGQGTRLTVV.

The rearrangement joins TRBV7-6 to TRBJ2-6, with 8 bases lining up with TRBD2. Germline CDR1 reads SGHVS; CDR2 reads FNYEAQ. The CDR3 loop spans 19 amino acids. The junction had 12 bases not matched to a gene; V was cut back by 5 bases and J by 0 bases. In nucleotides, the CDR3 is TGTGCCAGCAGCACCGGGTTCGGGACTAGGGTCTCTGGGGCCAACGTCCTGACTTTC. Residues: CASSTGFGTRVSGANVLTF.

V gene TRBV5-6 combines with J gene TRBJ2-7; D is perhaps TRBD1 or TRBD2 (5 bases each). The germline CDR1 and CDR2 sequences are SGHDT and YYEEEE. The V and J ends lost 4 bases and 3 bases respectively, with 14 bases between them. The CDR3 has 14 amino acids. CDR3 sequence (DNA): TGTGCCAGCAGCCCTCTCGAGGGGCTCTACGAGCAGTACTTC. Translating gives CASSPLEGLYEQYF.

The table lists this clonotype with many counts. V usage is TRBV11-2 and J usage is TRBJ2-5; weak D call: TRBD1 (5 bases). Deletions cut 1 base from V and 5 bases from J, with 11 bases between. The germline gives CDR1 SGHAT, CDR2 FQNNGV. The CDR3 length is 14 residues. CDR3 nucleotides: TGTGCCAGCAGCTTAGGGGGCAGTTTGGAGACCCAGTACTTC. It translates to CASSLGGSLETQYF.

In its sample, this clonotype was seen a few times. The rearrangement links TRBV7-8 to TRBJ2-7, with 15 bases lining up with TRBD2. With V trimmed by 5 bases and J by 6 bases, 11 bases remained unmatched. Per the germline V gene, CDR1 is SGHVS and CDR2 is FQNEAQ. This CDR3 is built from 17 residues. The CDR3 coding sequence is TGTGCCAGCAGCCCCGGACTAGCGGGAGGGCTAATGACCGAGCAGTACTTC. This gives the protein CASSPGLAGGLMTEQYF. Combining the CDR3 with reference TRBV7-8 and TRBJ2-7 gives the whole variable domain GAGVSQSPRYKVAKRGQDVALRCDPISGHVSLFWYQQALGQGPEFLTYFQNEAQLDKSGLPSDRFFAERPEGSVSTLKIQRTQQEDSAVYLCASSPGLAGGLMTEQYFGPGTRLTVT.

The V call is TRBV7-9, the J call TRBJ2-1, with 15 nucleotides matching TRBD2. Germline V CDR1 and CDR2: SEHNR, FQNEAQ (reference sequence). CDR3 size: 16 residues. J was trimmed by 5 bases and V by 5 bases; bases with no gene match: 4. CDR3 residues: CASSKGLAGGDNEQFF. CDR3 in DNA: TGTGCCAGCAGCAAGGGACTAGCGGGAGGCGACAATGAGCAGTTCTTC.

This clonotype was seen many times. The V and J genes are TRBV27 and TRBJ1-5; tentatively, D is TRBD1 (6 bases). CDR3 length: 14 amino acids. Germline CDR1 reads MNHEY; CDR2 reads SMNVEV (reference sequence). Trimming took off 3 bases at V and 6 bases at J, with 12 bases between the two ends. The CDR3 DNA reads TGTGCCAGCAGTTTCGGAGGGGGAAGTCAGCCCCAGCATTTT. It codes for CASSFGGGSQPQHF.

The chain has TRBV30 and TRBJ2-6; D might be TRBD1 (5 bases). V dropped 0 bases and J dropped 4 bases, with 7 bases sitting between them. CDR1 and CDR2 from the germline V gene are GTSNPN and SVGIG (reference sequence). This CDR3 has 14 residues. CDR3 residues: CAWSVGAGANVLTF. For the CDR3, the DNA is TGTGCCTGGAGTGTTGGGGCAGGGGCCAACGTCCTGACTTTC.

This clonotype was picked up a small number of times. This sequence joins TRBV5-1 and TRBJ2-5; D is uncertain. CDR1 and CDR2 (germline): SGHRS, YFSETQ. Trimming cost V 0 bases and J 5 bases, with 5 bases left between them. The CDR3 is 12 residues long. CDR3: CASSLDKETQYF. The CDR3, as DNA: TGCGCCAGCAGCTTGGATAAGGAGACCCAGTACTTC.

The sample holds a few counts of this clonotype. The CDR3 spells CASSSAGMTSNQPQHF. The CDR3, as DNA: TGTGCCAGCAGCTCGGCCGGGATGACTAGCAATCAGCCCCAGCATTTT. The genes are TRBV27 and TRBJ1-5; D gene unclear. Germline-derived CDR1 and CDR2 are MNHEY and SMNVEV (reference sequence). V lost 6 bases to trimming and J lost 0 bases, with 15 bases between them. CDR3 length equals 16 residues.

V gene TRBV5-1 combines with J gene TRBJ1-4; 7 bases are shared with TRBD1. This CDR3 comprises 16 residues. Germline V CDR1 and CDR2: SGHRS, YFSETQ. Unmatched junction bases numbered 2, after V lost 0 bases and J lost 0 bases. In DNA, the CDR3 is TGCGCCAGCAGCTTGGTGGGACAGACAACTAATGAAAAACTGTTTTTT. Amino acids: CASSLVGQTTNEKLFF.

This chain uses TRBV5-1 with TRBJ2-7, with 10 positions matching TRBD2. Germline CDR1 is SGHRS and CDR2 is YFSETQ. J gave up 3 bases and V 4 bases, and 4 bases lay outside the gene matches. This CDR3 is 14 amino acids long. The CDR3 loop is CASSPRLAGYEQYF. CDR3 nucleotides: TGCGCCAGCAGCCCACGACTAGCGGGCTACGAGCAGTACTTC.

In its sample, this clonotype was seen a few times. The CDR3 bases are TGCAGTGCTAGAGATCTGGCGGGGGGAACCCAGTACTTC. Amino acids: CSARDLAGGTQYF. The rearrangement links TRBV20-1 to TRBJ2-5, with TRBD2 matching 8 bases. Trimming cost V 0 bases and J 8 bases; bases outside gene matches: 5. The CDR3 is 13 amino acids. The germline V gene has CDR1 DFQATT and CDR2 SNEGSKA (reference sequence).

Only a few counts were recorded for this clonotype. The chain has TRBV7-8 and TRBJ2-5; no clear D gene. V lost 1 base, J lost 3 bases, and 21 bases lay in between. Germline CDR1 is SGHVS and CDR2 is FQNEAQ. The CDR3 length is 18 residues. The CDR3 nucleotides read TGTGCCAGCAGCTTAGTTTCGGCCTCGGCAATAATCGAAGAGACCCAGTACTTC. Residues: CASSLVSASAIIEETQYF.

This clonotype occurred a few times. The rearrangement links TRBV5-6 to TRBJ2-2; TRBD2 aligns across 7 bases. Germline values: CDR1 SGHDT, CDR2 YYEEEE. This CDR3 is 16 amino acids long. V shed 3 bases, J shed 1 base, and the junction held 6 bases outside the gene matches. The CDR3 bases are TGTGCCAGCAGCTATGGTTCGGGGGGGAACACCGGGGAGCTGTTTTTT. This gives the protein CASSYGSGGNTGELFF.

This clonotype was seen ten or more times. V gene TRBV10-3 combines with J gene TRBJ1-1, with D unclear. V dropped 6 bases and J dropped 6 bases, with 17 bases sitting between them. Germline assignment: CDR1 ENHRY and CDR2 SYGVKD. The CDR3 length is 14 residues. DNA for the CDR3: TGTGCCATCAGAGGGCGAACCCTCGGGGCTGAAGCTTTCTTT. This gives the protein CAIRGRTLGAEAFF.

This clonotype occurred many times. The genes are TRBV9 and TRBJ2-5; 8 nucleotides match TRBD1. Germline values: CDR1 SGDLS, CDR2 YYNGEE. V shed 0 bases, J shed 5 bases, and the junction held 3 bases outside the gene matches. The CDR3 covers 14 residues. The CDR3 DNA reads TGTGCCAGCAGCGTAGCAGGGGGCGCGGAGACCCAGTACTTC. Amino acids: CASSVAGGAETQYF.

The table lists this clonotype with many counts. As DNA, the CDR3 is TGTGCCAGCTCACCGGATGGCCGGGATAGCGATGAGCAGTTCTTC. Protein product: CASSPDGRDSDEQFF. The V and J genes are TRBV18 and TRBJ2-1; TRBD2 is a possible D gene (5 bases). Germline V gives CDR1 KGHSH, CDR2 LQKENI. The CDR3 length is 15 residues. Deletions cut 3 bases from V and 8 bases from J, with 17 bases between.

This clonotype has ten or more counts. The chain couples TRBV7-2 to TRBJ2-1, with 9 bases fitting TRBD2. V dropped 6 bases and J dropped 6; count of bases not matched to a gene: 6. CDR3 length equals 14 residues. Germline V CDR1 and CDR2: SGHTA, FQGNSA. The CDR3 DNA is TGTGCCAGCAGAAGCGGGGGGCTTGGCAATGAGCAGTTCTTC. Translated, it gives CASRSGGLGNEQFF.

In its sample, this clonotype was seen many times. This sequence joins TRBV20-1 and TRBJ2-5; the match to TRBD2 covers 12 bases. V shed 5 bases, J shed 4 bases, and the junction held 5 bases outside the gene matches. The CDR3 is 14 amino acids. Germline lookup yields CDR1 DFQATT and CDR2 SNEGSKA (reference sequence). CDR3 residues: CSAFWGLAGETQYF. CDR3 sequence (DNA): TGCAGTGCTTTTTGGGGACTAGCGGGAGAGACCCAGTACTTC.

Many counts were recorded for this clonotype. The rearrangement uses TRBV6-1 and TRBJ1-6; D gene unclear. The germline CDR1 and CDR2 sequences are MNHNS and SASEGT. V dropped 7 bases and J dropped 10 bases, with 17 bases sitting between them. This CDR3 region has 14 residues. This chain's CDR3 is CASILDRSGSPLHF. The CDR3 nucleotides are TGTGCCAGCATCCTGGACCGGTCTGGATCACCCCTCCACTTT.

The table lists this clonotype with many counts. The chain recombines TRBV6-5 with TRBJ2-3; no definite D call. Germline CDR1 and CDR2: MNHEY and SVGAGI. V was pared by 0 bases and J by 3 bases, with 10 bases between. CDR3 size: 15 residues. The DNA of the CDR3 is TGTGCCAGCAGTTACTCGCCCTCCGGGACAGATACGCAGTATTTT. It translates to CASSYSPSGTDTQYF.